This T cell receptor (beta chain) was sequenced during a study of tumor and adjacent non-tumor tissue in lung cancer. Study outcomes and limitations: Tumor repertoires had a smaller top 100 clone share than normal lung. TCR diversity was significantly greater in tumor than normal lung tissue.

In regard to this clonotype: No antigen is known for it. Relative to the germline gene, one junction end is altered; a read error may explain this.

Three rounds of nested PCR, following a modified ARM-PCR protocol, produced the TCRbeta library. TCRdb reprocessed the multiplex PCR reads with MiXCR, giving one entry per CDR3 protein. The data show some 77,000 distinct CDR3 sequences, with around 70% seen just once and over 10% held by the top ten. No cell sorting was done before RNA was extracted from the tissue. This CDR3 is built from 12 residues. Per germline, CDR1 MNHEY and CDR2 SVGAGI. This sequence was found in a woman aged 65 to 85 with non-small cell lung cancer. The specimen was lung tumor tissue. J is TRBJ1-1 and V is TRBV6-5; D not resolved. The CDR3 reads CASGLQRTEAFF. The CDR3 nucleotides are TGTGCCAGCGGCCTACAGAGAACTGAAGCTTTCTTC.